One sample yielded the 16 T cell receptor beta chains listed below, sequenced in a study of Ad26.COV2.S vaccination and SARS-CoV-2 variants. Measured with immunoSEQ multiplex PCR; TCRdb has only the in-frame clones, and not every one. The profile covers about 97,000 clones, with about 78% appearing a single time and 15% to 20% taken by the ten largest. The specimen was peripheral blood, collected after recovery from COVID-19. These receptors all come from a human donor who had recovered from COVID-19.

J is TRBJ2-7 and V is TRBV6-2 or TRBV6-3; D might be TRBD1 (6 bases). The V and J ends lost 3 bases and 0 bases respectively, with 9 bases between them. CDR1 is MNHEY and CDR2 is SVGEGT in the germline V gene. The CDR3 is 14 amino acids. The CDR3 is CASSYEQGSYEQYF. The CDR3 DNA sequence: TGTGCCAGCAGTTATGAACAGGGCTCCTACGAGCAGTACTTC.

The chain is built from TRBV27 and TRBJ2-1, with 9 positions matching TRBD1. Germline CDR1 and CDR2: MNHEY and SMNVEV (reference sequence). Trimming took 4 bases from V and 4 from J; bases not matched to a gene: 5. The CDR3 runs to 15 residues. DNA for the CDR3: TGTGCCAGCAGTTGGGGACAGGGAGGGTACAATGAGCAGTTCTTC. Translated, it gives CASSWGQGGYNEQFF.

The chain has TRBV3-1 (or the pseudogene TRBV3-2) and TRBJ1-6; 7 bases are shared with TRBD1. V shed 3 bases, J shed 3 bases, and the junction held 8 bases outside the gene matches. CDR3 size: 17 residues. Per germline, CDR1 LGHDT and CDR2 YNNKEL (reference sequence). Here the CDR3 reads CASSHIRTGGYNSPLHF. CDR3 DNA sequence: TGTGCCAGCAGCCACATTAGGACAGGCGGCTATAATTCACCCCTCCACTTT.

V gene TRBV7-9 combines with J gene TRBJ2-1; D perhaps matches TRBD2 (5 bases). This CDR3 comprises 14 residues. Trimming took off 4 bases at V and 2 bases at J, with 9 bases between the two ends. CDR1 is SEHNR, CDR2 FQNEAQ, per germline (reference sequence). CDR3 sequence: CASSSQTTYNEQFF. Here the CDR3 DNA reads TGTGCCAGCAGCTCCCAGACTACCTACAATGAGCAGTTCTTC.

Only one count was recorded for this clone. The CDR3 DNA follows: TGTGCCAGCAGCCATGTTACCGGGGAGCAGTACTTC. Translated, it gives CASSHVTGEQYF. V usage is TRBV14 and J usage is TRBJ2-7, with unresolved D. This CDR3 comprises 12 residues. The V gene lost 3 bases and the J gene lost 7 bases, with 10 bases spanning the gap. The germline V gene encodes CDR1 SGHDN and CDR2 FVKESK.

The chain is built from TRBV30 and TRBJ1-1; D is possibly TRBD1 (5 bases). Trimming removed 5 bases from V and 6 bases from J, with 10 bases in between. CDR1 and CDR2 (germline): GTSNPN, SVGIG (reference sequence). The CDR3 length is 11 residues. The CDR3 loop is CAWQGESEAFF. The CDR3 nucleotides are TGTGCCTGGCAGGGTGAATCTGAAGCTTTCTTT.

This rearrangement joins TRBV6-6 to TRBJ1-2; D remains ambiguous. In germline, CDR1 is MNHNY, CDR2 SVGAGI (reference sequence). The CDR3 contains 13 residues. V lost 6 bases and J lost 1, with 9 bases in between. The CDR3 sequence: CASRRRFNYGYTF. CDR3 sequence (DNA): TGTGCCAGCAGAAGACGGTTTAACTATGGCTACACCTTC.

The CDR3 coding sequence is TGTGCCAGCAGTCGGACTAGCGGGGGCACAGATACGCAGTATTTT. It is translated as CASSRTSGGTDTQYF. The chain joins TRBV28 to TRBJ2-3; the match to TRBD2 covers 12 bases. Trimming took 5 bases from V and 1 from J; bases not matched to a gene: 1. CDR3 length: 15 residues. Germline CDR1 reads MDHEN; CDR2 reads SYDVKM.

The gene calls are TRBV28 and TRBJ1-2; D is undetermined. The germline V gene encodes CDR1 MDHEN and CDR2 SYDVKM. This CDR3 is 11 amino acids long. Trimming took off 6 bases at V and 8 bases at J, with 10 bases between the two ends. The CDR3 here is CASRANRGYTF. The CDR3 region has the DNA TGTGCCAGCAGGGCAAATCGGGGCTACACCTTC.

V is TRBV3-1 (or the pseudogene TRBV3-2) and J is TRBJ1-5; TRBD1 might be the D (6 bases). From germline, CDR1 is LGHDT and CDR2 YNNKEL (reference sequence). With 4 bases removed from V and 4 bases from J, the gap between germline ends came to 8 bases. The CDR3 totals 13 residues. CDR3 protein: CASSRDRNQPQHF. In DNA form, the CDR3 reads TGTGCCAGCAGCCGAGACAGGAATCAGCCCCAGCATTTT.

The chain is built from TRBV4-3 and TRBJ1-6; 8 positions match TRBD1. The V gene end was trimmed by 2 bases and the J gene end by 13 bases; junction bases not matched to a gene: 13. Per germline, CDR1 LGHNA and CDR2 YSLEER. The CDR3 consists of 16 residues. CDR3 sequence: CASSQSQGAGILPLHF. Written as DNA, the CDR3 is TGCGCCAGCAGCCAATCGCAGGGGGCAGGGATTTTGCCCCTCCACTTT.

This sequence joins TRBV5-6 and TRBJ2-1, with D perhaps TRBD1 (5 bases). From germline, CDR1 is SGHDT and CDR2 YYEEEE. CDR3 length equals 17 residues. V gave up 3 bases and J gave up 5 bases, with 21 bases separating them. This CDR3 is CASSSSGRGILNNEQFF. CDR3 DNA: TGTGCCAGCAGCTCATCTGGAAGGGGCATACTGAACAATGAGCAGTTCTTC.

The CDR3 region has the DNA TGTGCCAGCAGCTTTCGGGGAGGCGGGGAGCTGTTTTTT. This sequence encodes CASSFRGGGELFF. The chain links TRBV7-9 to TRBJ2-2; maybe TRBD2 (6 bases). Trimming took 3 bases from V and 7 from J, leaving 9 bases between them. CDR1 is SEHNR and CDR2 is FQNEAQ in the germline V gene (reference sequence). The CDR3 sequence is 13 residues long.

This sequence joins TRBV24-1 and TRBJ2-5; 7 nucleotides match TRBD1. Germline values: CDR1 KGHDR, CDR2 SFDVKD. This CDR3 is 14 amino acids long. V shed 4 bases and J 5 bases; nucleotides not matched to a gene: 6. The CDR3 spells CATSDRQGRETQYF. CDR3 DNA: TGTGCCACCAGTGACAGACAGGGTAGGGAGACCCAGTACTTC.

This clone was seen once. The J gene is TRBJ2-3, the V gene TRBV24-1; D gene uncertain. CDR3 length equals 14 residues. V lost 5 bases and J 1 base, leaving 9 bases between the germline ends. CDR1 is KGHDR, CDR2 SFDVKD, per germline. CDR3 sequence: CATSGPIGTDTQYF. The CDR3 nucleotides are TGTGCCACCAGTGGTCCCATCGGCACAGATACGCAGTATTTT.

There are a few counts of this clone. This chain connects TRBV3-1 (or the pseudogene TRBV3-2) to TRBJ2-5; maybe TRBD1 (6 bases). V was clipped by 0 bases and J by 5 bases, with 10 bases between them. Germline V CDR1 and CDR2: LGHDT, YNNKEL (reference sequence). This CDR3 has 14 residues. DNA of the CDR3: TGTGCCAGCAGCCAAGATTGGGGGCCGGAGACCCAGTACTTC. Translated: CASSQDWGPETQYF.